The rows below give T cell receptor beta chains drawn from one sample of a study of T cell repertoires in cytomegalovirus infection. What these receptors recognize is not known. Each CDR3 protein gets one entry after TCRdb re-called the reads with MiXCR. The table lists some 110,000 distinct CDR3 sequences, about 9.4% of them singletons. The source material was PBMCs, sequenced either directly or after in vitro stimulation (not recorded which). The source is a human donor in good health (CMV status not recorded). Some clones in this sample may be carry-over from other donors' samples. Each CDR3 is given with its conserved first and last residue. A D gene is named only where the DNA matches it firmly. Size values are once, few and many counts, or a class for expanded clones, and some rows have none.

j_gene	abundance	d_gene	v_gene	CDR3aa	CDR3nt
TRBJ2-1	.	.	TRBV4-3	CASSPASRELNEQFF	TGCGCCAGCAGCCCCGCTTCCCGGGAGTTAAATGAGCAGTTCTTC
TRBJ1-6	.	.	TRBV12-3/TRBV12-4	CASSLAGSYNSPLHF	TGTGCCAGCAGTTTGGCGGGTTCCTATAATTCACCCCTCCACTTT
TRBJ2-1	many	.	TRBV2	CASSGMDYGDNEQFF	TGTGCCAGCAGTGGGATGGATTATGGAGACAATGAGCAGTTCTTC
TRBJ2-2	few	TRBD1	TRBV19	CASSPQGAGTGELFF	TGTGCCAGTAGTCCCCAGGGGGCAGGGACCGGGGAGCTGTTTTTT
TRBJ2-1	.	.	TRBV12-3/TRBV12-4	CASSTLSRDEQFF	TGTGCCAGCTCGACACTCTCTAGAGATGAGCAGTTCTTC
TRBJ1-3	few	.	TRBV19	CASRPGSGNTIYF	TGTGCCAGTAGGCCAGGGTCCGGAAACACCATATATTTT
TRBJ2-6	few	.	TRBV9	CASSVQIGGTSGANVLTF	TGTGCCAGCAGCGTACAAATTGGGGGGACCTCTGGGGCCAACGTCCTGACTTTC
TRBJ1-1	many	TRBD1	TRBV30	CAGDRDIKNTEAFF	TGTGCCGGGGACAGGGATATCAAGAACACTGAAGCTTTCTTT
TRBJ2-1	.	TRBD2	TRBV4-1	CASSQGGGGSGSFYNEQFF	TGCGCCAGCAGCCAGGGGGGGGGGGGGAGCGGGAGTTTCTACAATGAGCAGTTCTTC
TRBJ1-5	.	.	TRBV7-6	CASSPTNQPQHF	TGTGCCAGCAGCCCCACCAATCAGCCCCAGCATTTT
TRBJ1-5	many	.	TRBV6-5	CASSYRGGQPQHF	TGTGCCAGCAGTTACAGGGGTGGTCAGCCCCAGCATTTT
TRBJ1-1	.	.	TRBV11-3	CASSPQLAEAFF	TGTGCCAGCAGCCCACAACTAGCTGAAGCTTTCTTT
TRBJ2-2	many	TRBD2	TRBV7-6	CASSQGLAGSNTGELFF	TGTGCCAGCAGCCAGGGACTAGCGGGATCGAACACCGGGGAGCTGTTTTTT
TRBJ2-1	many	TRBD2	TRBV10-3	CAISESRAGGQGNEQFF	TGTGCCATCAGTGAGTCCCGCGCGGGAGGTCAAGGCAATGAGCAGTTCTTC
TRBJ2-1	many	TRBD2	TRBV27	CASSLFGTSGIYNEQFF	TGTGCCAGCAGTTTATTCGGGACTAGCGGGATCTACAATGAGCAGTTCTTC
TRBJ2-1	.	TRBD2	TRBV6-5	CASSYRGGYNEQFF	TGTGCCAGCAGTTACCGGGGGGGCTACAATGAGCAGTTCTTC
TRBJ2-2	many	.	TRBV7-2	CASSPGGIDRGELFF	TGTGCCAGCAGCCCTGGGGGGATCGACCGCGGGGAGCTGTTTTTT
TRBJ1-2	many	TRBD1	TRBV7-2	CASVGDREGIGGYTF	TGTGCCAGCGTCGGGGACAGGGAAGGTATTGGTGGCTACACCTTC
TRBJ2-5	many	.	TRBV7-9	CASSLHGAETQYF	TGTGCCAGCAGCTTACATGGCGCGGAGACCCAGTACTTC
TRBJ1-5	many	.	TRBV28	CASRRTGFSNQPQHF	TGTGCCAGCAGACGCACAGGGTTTAGCAATCAGCCCCAGCATTTT
TRBJ1-2	many	.	TRBV12-3/TRBV12-4	CASRGRGAPYGYTF	TGTGCCAGCAGGGGCAGGGGCGCACCCTATGGCTACACCTTC
TRBJ1-1	many	.	TRBV12-3/TRBV12-4	CASSSRGGVVAFF	TGTGCCAGCAGTTCCCGGGGAGGGGTTGTAGCTTTCTTT
TRBJ2-7	.	.	TRBV27	CASRMTVTSYEQYF	TGTGCCAGCCGCATGACAGTGACCTCCTACGAGCAGTACTTC
TRBJ2-5	many	.	TRBV7-8	CASSLSSQETQYF	TGTGCCAGCAGCTTAAGCAGCCAAGAGACCCAGTACTTC
TRBJ2-1	many	.	TRBV28	CASTKAAYNEQFF	TGTGCCAGCACCAAAGCAGCCTACAATGAGCAGTTCTTC
TRBJ2-3	few	.	TRBV7-2	CASSRYTDTQYF	TGTGCCAGCAGCCGCTACACAGATACGCAGTATTTT
TRBJ2-1	many	TRBD2	TRBV28	CASRLAVYNEQFF	TGTGCCAGCAGGCTAGCGGTCTACAATGAGCAGTTCTTC
TRBJ1-3	.	.	TRBV6-5	CASSRTFSGNTIYF	TGTGCCAGCAGCCGGACGTTCTCTGGAAACACCATATATTTT
TRBJ1-5	.	.	TRBV12-3/TRBV12-4	CASSLVGAVFQPQHF	TGTGCCAGCAGTTTAGTGGGGGCGGTTTTTCAGCCCCAGCATTTT
TRBJ1-2	.	TRBD1	TRBV25-1	CASSERGQGRHGYTF	TGTGCCAGCAGTGAACGCGGACAGGGACGGCATGGCTACACCTTC
TRBJ2-3	few	TRBD2	TRBV14	CASSQSPFRLAGDHTDTQYF	TGTGCCAGCAGCCAGTCCCCCTTTCGACTAGCGGGAGACCACACAGATACGCAGTATTTT
TRBJ1-1	.	TRBD1	TRBV19	CASSITPTGGVMNTEALF	TGTGCCAGTAGTATAACCCCGACAGGGGGGGTCATGAACACTGAAGCTCTCTTT
TRBJ2-1	.	.	TRBV30	CAWTLGTRLDNEQFF	TGTGCCTGGACCCTAGGGACTCGGCTTGACAATGAGCAGTTCTTC
TRBJ2-7	few	TRBD1	TRBV28	CASRSGTEIYEQYF	TGTGCCAGCAGATCCGGGACAGAGATATACGAGCAGTACTTC
TRBJ1-1	few	.	TRBV20-1	CSARRAGTNTEAFF	TGCAGTGCTAGAAGGGCTGGCACGAACACTGAAGCTTTCTTT
TRBJ2-6	few	.	TRBV7-2	CASSLVGTRGAGANVLTF	TGTGCCAGCAGCTTAGTTGGGACACGGGGAGCTGGGGCCAACGTCCTGACTTTC
TRBJ1-2	many	.	TRBV7-2	CASSLEVQDNYGYTF	TGTGCCAGCAGCTTAGAGGTCCAAGATAACTATGGCTACACCTTC
TRBJ1-5	many	.	TRBV6-6	CASSITPSGGNQPQHF	TGTGCCAGCAGTATAACACCCTCCGGGGGCAATCAGCCCCAGCATTTT
TRBJ1-5	.	.	TRBV29-1	CSVETSGSNQPQHF	TGCAGCGTTGAGACCTCAGGGTCCAATCAGCCCCAGCATTTT
TRBJ2-2	.	.	TRBV12-3/TRBV12-4	CASSFRGTNTGELFF	TGTGCCAGCAGTTTTAGGGGTACGAACACCGGGGAGCTGTTTTTT
TRBJ1-5	many	.	TRBV7-2	CASSFFSQPQHF	TGTGCCAGCAGCTTCTTTAGTCAGCCCCAGCATTTT
TRBJ2-3	.	.	TRBV6-8	CASSYRGGTMTDTQYF	TGTGCCAGCAGTTATCGTGGCGGGACGATGACAGATACGCAGTATTTT
TRBJ1-1	few	.	TRBV6-2/TRBV6-3	CASSYPAVGSEAFF	TGTGCCAGCAGTTATCCGGCGGTTGGGTCTGAAGCTTTCTTT
TRBJ1-5	many	TRBD1	TRBV24-1	CATSDPRTGQWAQHF	TGTGCCACCAGTGACCCGCGGACAGGGCAATGGGCCCAGCATTTT
TRBJ2-7	few	.	TRBV18	CASSPGGSLGDYEQYF	TGTGCCAGCTCACCAGGGGGCAGCTTGGGAGACTACGAGCAGTACTTC
TRBJ2-1	.	.	TRBV7-6	CASSRRPAGSSYNEQFF	TGTGCCAGCAGCCGACGACCAGCGGGTTCCTCCTACAATGAGCAGTTCTTC
TRBJ1-5	few	TRBD1	TRBV27	CASRGTGVFQPQHF	TGTGCCAGCAGAGGGACAGGGGTCTTCCAGCCCCAGCATTTT
TRBJ2-1	many	.	TRBV2	CASSENWEQFF	TGTGCCAGCAGTGAAAATTGGGAGCAGTTCTTC
TRBJ2-2	.	TRBD1	TRBV4-1	CASSQERGQGTGELFF	TGCGCCAGCAGCCAAGAGAGGGGGCAAGGCACCGGGGAGCTGTTTTTT